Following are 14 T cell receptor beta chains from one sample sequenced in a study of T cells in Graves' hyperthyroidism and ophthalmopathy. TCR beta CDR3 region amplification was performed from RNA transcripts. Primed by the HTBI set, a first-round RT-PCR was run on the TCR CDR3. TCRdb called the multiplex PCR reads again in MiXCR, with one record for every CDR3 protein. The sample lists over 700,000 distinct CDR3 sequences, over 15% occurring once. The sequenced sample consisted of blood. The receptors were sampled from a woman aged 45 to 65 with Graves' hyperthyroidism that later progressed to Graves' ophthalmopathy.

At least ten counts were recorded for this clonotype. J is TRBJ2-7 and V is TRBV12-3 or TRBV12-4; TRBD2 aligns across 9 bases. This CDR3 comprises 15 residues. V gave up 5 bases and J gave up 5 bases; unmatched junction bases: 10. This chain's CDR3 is CASSTLSGGVDEQYF. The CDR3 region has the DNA TGTGCCAGCAGTACTCTTAGCGGGGGTGTGGACGAGCAGTACTTC.

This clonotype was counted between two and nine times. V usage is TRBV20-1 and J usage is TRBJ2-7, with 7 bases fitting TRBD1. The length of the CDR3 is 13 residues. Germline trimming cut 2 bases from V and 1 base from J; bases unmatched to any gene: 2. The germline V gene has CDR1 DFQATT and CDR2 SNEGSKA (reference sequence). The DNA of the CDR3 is TGCAGTGCTAGAAAGACAGGGTCCTACGAGCAGTACTTC. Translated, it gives CSARKTGSYEQYF.

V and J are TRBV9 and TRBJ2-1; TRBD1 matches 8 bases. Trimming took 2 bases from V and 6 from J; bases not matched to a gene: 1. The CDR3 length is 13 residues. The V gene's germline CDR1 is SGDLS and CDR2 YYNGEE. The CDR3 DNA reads TGTGCCAGCAGCGTGGACAGGGTCAATGAGCAGTTCTTC. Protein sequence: CASSVDRVNEQFF.

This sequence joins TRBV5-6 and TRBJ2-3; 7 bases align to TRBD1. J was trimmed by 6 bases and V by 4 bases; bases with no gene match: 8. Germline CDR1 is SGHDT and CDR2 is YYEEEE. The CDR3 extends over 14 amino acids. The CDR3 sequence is CASSETRGQDTQYF. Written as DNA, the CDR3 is TGTGCCAGCAGCGAAACTAGGGGGCAGGATACGCAGTATTTT.

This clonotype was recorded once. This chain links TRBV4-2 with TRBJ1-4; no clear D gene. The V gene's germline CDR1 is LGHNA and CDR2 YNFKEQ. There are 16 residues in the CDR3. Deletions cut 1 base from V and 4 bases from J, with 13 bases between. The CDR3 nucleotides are TGTGCCAGCAGCCAAGCCGAGGGAGAGATTAATGAAAAACTGTTTTTT. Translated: CASSQAEGEINEKLFF.

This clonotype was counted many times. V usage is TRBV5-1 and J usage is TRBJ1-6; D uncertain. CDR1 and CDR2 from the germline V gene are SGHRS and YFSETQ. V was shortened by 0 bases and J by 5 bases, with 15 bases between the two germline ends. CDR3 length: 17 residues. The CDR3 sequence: CASSLDPSRSNNSPLHF. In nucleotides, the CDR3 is TGCGCCAGCAGCTTGGATCCCTCTAGATCCAATAATTCACCCCTCCACTTT. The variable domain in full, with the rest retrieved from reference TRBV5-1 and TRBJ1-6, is KAGVTQTPRYLIKTRGQQVTLSCSPISGHRSVSWYQQTPGQGLQFLFEYFSETQRNKGNFPGRFSGRQFSNSRSEMNVSTLELGDSALYLCASSLDPSRSNNSPLHFGNGTRLTVT.

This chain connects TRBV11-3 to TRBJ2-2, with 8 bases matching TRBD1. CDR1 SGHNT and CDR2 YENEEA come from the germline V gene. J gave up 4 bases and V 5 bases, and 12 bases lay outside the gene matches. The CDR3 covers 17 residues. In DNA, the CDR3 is TGTGCCAGCAGCACACGGTCAGGGGGCTTAAGCACCGGGGAGCTGTTTTTT. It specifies CASSTRSGGLSTGELFF.

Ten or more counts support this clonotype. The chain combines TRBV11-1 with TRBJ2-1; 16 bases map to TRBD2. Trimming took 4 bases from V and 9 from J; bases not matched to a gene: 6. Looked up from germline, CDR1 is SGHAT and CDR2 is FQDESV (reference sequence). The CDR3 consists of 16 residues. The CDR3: CASSSPGLAGGREQFF. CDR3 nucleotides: TGTGCCAGCAGCTCACCGGGACTAGCGGGGGGGCGTGAGCAGTTCTTC. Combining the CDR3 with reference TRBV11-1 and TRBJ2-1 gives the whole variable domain EAEVAQSPRYKITEKSQAVAFWCDPISGHATLYWYRQILGQGPELLVQFQDESVVDDSQLPKDRFSAERLKGVDSTLKIQPAELGDSAMYLCASSSPGLAGGREQFFGPGTRLTVL.

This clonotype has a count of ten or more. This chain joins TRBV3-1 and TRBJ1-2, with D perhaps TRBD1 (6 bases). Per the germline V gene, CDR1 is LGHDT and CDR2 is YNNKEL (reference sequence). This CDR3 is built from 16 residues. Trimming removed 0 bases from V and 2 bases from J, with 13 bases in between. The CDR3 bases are TGTGCCAGCAGCCAAGAGATACAGGGAGGGAACTATGGCTACACCTTC. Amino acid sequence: CASSQEIQGGNYGYTF.

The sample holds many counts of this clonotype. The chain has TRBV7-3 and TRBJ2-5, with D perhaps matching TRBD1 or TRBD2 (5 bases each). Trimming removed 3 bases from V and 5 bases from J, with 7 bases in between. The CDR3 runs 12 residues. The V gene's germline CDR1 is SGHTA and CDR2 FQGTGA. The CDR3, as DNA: TGTGCCAGCAGCTTGGGGGATGAGACCCAGTACTTC. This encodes CASSLGDETQYF.

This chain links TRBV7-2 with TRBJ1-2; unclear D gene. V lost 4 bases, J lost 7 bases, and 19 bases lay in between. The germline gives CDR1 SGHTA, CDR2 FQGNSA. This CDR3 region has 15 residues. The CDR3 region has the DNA TGTGCCAGCAGCTCACCCCGACGAGCCTTTGTTGGCTACACCTTC. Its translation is CASSSPRRAFVGYTF.

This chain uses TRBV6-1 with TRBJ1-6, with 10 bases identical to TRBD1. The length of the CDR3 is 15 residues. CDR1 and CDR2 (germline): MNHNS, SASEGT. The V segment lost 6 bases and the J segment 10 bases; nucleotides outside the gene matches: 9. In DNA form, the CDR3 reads TGTGCCAGCAGGGACAGGGGGAGACTAGGGTCACCCCTCCACTTT. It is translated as CASRDRGRLGSPLHF.

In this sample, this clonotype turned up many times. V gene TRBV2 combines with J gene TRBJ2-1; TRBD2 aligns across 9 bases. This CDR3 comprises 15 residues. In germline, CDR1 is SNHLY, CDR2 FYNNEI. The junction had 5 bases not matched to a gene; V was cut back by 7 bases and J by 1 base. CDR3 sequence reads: CASKRAGGSYNEQFF. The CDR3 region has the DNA TGTGCCAGCAAGCGAGCGGGGGGTTCCTACAATGAGCAGTTCTTC.

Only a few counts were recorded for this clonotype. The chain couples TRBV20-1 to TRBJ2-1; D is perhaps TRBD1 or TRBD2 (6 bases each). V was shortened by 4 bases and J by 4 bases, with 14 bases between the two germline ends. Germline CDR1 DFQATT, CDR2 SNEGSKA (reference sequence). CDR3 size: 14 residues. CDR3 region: CSANPGALYNEQFF. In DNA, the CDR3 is TGCAGTGCTAACCCGGGGGCGTTATACAATGAGCAGTTCTTC.